These T cell receptor beta chains were read from a single sample in a study of blood T cell repertoires in COVID-19. The data were produced by immunoSEQ multiplex PCR, yet TCRdb's version contains in-frame clones alone and is incomplete. Among tens of thousands of clones listed, 75% to 90% were seen once. Sequencing input: peripheral blood. All receptors come from a man in his 60s with acute or convalescent COVID-19. Both conserved end residues are part of each CDR3. A D gene is named only where the DNA matches it firmly. For some rows the clone size is stated as once, few or many, or as a class when expanded; others skip it.

NA,TRBV5-1,NA,TRBJ1-1,CASSGRGTGGEAFF,TGCGCCAGCAGCGGACGAGGTACGGGGGGTGAAGCTTTCTTT
few,TRBV9,TRBD1,TRBJ2-7,CASSAGTGGLYEQYF,TGTGCCAGCAGCGCTGGGACAGGGGGCCTCTACGAGCAGTACTTC
NA,TRBV24-1,TRBD2,TRBJ2-3,CATSDLAGGRTDTQYF,TGTGCCACCAGTGATTTGGCGGGAGGCCGCACAGATACGCAGTATTTT
NA,TRBV7-6,TRBD1,TRBJ2-7,CASSSDDRGREQYF,TGTGCCAGCAGCTCCGACGACAGGGGGCGAGAGCAGTACTTC
once,TRBV6-6,NA,TRBJ1-5,CASSQGNQPQHF,TGTGCCAGCAGTCAGGGGAATCAGCCCCAGCATTTT
NA,TRBV11-2,NA,TRBJ2-5,CASSLGQAETQYF,TGTGCCAGCAGCTTGGGGCAGGCAGAGACCCAGTACTTC
NA,TRBV5-5,TRBD1,TRBJ1-5,CASSNWRTGDQPQHF,TGTGCCAGCAGCAACTGGCGGACAGGAGATCAGCCCCAGCATTTT
NA,TRBV7-9,NA,TRBJ1-4,CASSLWRQGQEKLFF,TGTGCCAGCAGCTTATGGAGGCAGGGACAAGAAAAACTGTTTTTT
NA,TRBV18,TRBD1,TRBJ1-1,CASSPVQGAGTEAFF,TGTGCCAGCTCACCAGTACAGGGGGCTGGGACTGAAGCTTTCTTT
NA,TRBV10-3,NA,TRBJ2-1,CAIRELAAYNEQFF,TGTGCCATCAGAGAACTAGCAGCCTACAATGAGCAGTTCTTC
NA,TRBV13,TRBD2,TRBJ2-7,CASSPHGEGTSGTKWGYEQYF,TGTGCCAGCAGCCCACACGGAGAGGGGACTAGCGGGACTAAATGGGGCTACGAGCAGTACTTC
NA,TRBV5-1,TRBD1,TRBJ2-1,CASSPRGQGAPNEQFF,TGCGCCAGCAGCCCCCGGGGACAGGGGGCTCCCAATGAGCAGTTCTTC
NA,TRBV4-2,NA,TRBJ1-3,CASSPRGVNSGNTIYF,TGTGCCAGCAGCCCCCGCGGGGTCAACTCTGGAAACACCATATATTTT
NA,TRBV28,NA,TRBJ1-1,CASSPRGGGNTEAFF,TGTGCCAGCAGTCCCCGGGGGGGAGGGAACACTGAAGCTTTCTTT
once,TRBV2,NA,TRBJ2-1,CASSEFEADSRSSYNEQFF,TGTGCCAGCAGTGAATTCGAAGCCGATAGCCGGAGCTCCTACAATGAGCAGTTCTTC
NA,TRBV19,NA,TRBJ1-5,CASSWIGGEGQPQHF,TGTGCCAGTAGTTGGATTGGGGGGGAGGGTCAGCCCCAGCATTTT
NA,TRBV9,TRBD1,TRBJ1-4,CASSLGQVPNEKLFF,TGTGCCAGCAGCCTGGGACAGGTGCCTAATGAAAAACTGTTTTTT
NA,TRBV2,NA,TRBJ2-1,CASRGGNRGNEQFF,TGTGCCAGCAGGGGCGGGAACAGGGGAAACGAGCAGTTCTTC
NA,TRBV18,NA,TRBJ1-5,CASSPTGHNQPQHF,TGTGCCAGCTCACCAACAGGGCACAATCAGCCCCAGCATTTT
NA,TRBV3-1/TRBV3-2,NA,TRBJ1-2,CASSHLDSPGGYTF,TGTGCCAGCAGCCACCTGGACAGTCCGGGGGGCTACACCTTC
NA,TRBV19,TRBD1,TRBJ1-1,CASSEQGAQNTEAFF,TGTGCCAGTAGTGAACAGGGGGCCCAAAACACTGAAGCTTTCTTT
NA,TRBV9,TRBD2,TRBJ2-3,CASSVAPIAGITDTQYF,TGTGCCAGCAGCGTAGCTCCGATAGCGGGTATCACAGATACGCAGTATTTT
NA,TRBV5-1,TRBD1,TRBJ1-1,CASSTGERTEAFF,TGCGCCAGCAGCACAGGGGAGAGAACTGAAGCTTTCTTT
NA,TRBV21-1,NA,TRBJ2-7,CASSNVTTGGGSRGDYEQYF,TGTGCCAGCAGCAACGTTACCACCGGGGGCGGGTCGCGGGGGGACTACGAGCAGTACTTC
NA,TRBV15,TRBD1,TRBJ1-4,CATSRQTRTGSEKLFF,TGTGCCACCAGCAGACAAACCCGGACAGGGAGTGAAAAACTGTTTTTT
NA,TRBV14,NA,TRBJ1-1,CASSPLRWGQAFF,TGTGCCAGCAGCCCACTACGGTGGGGGCAAGCTTTCTTT
NA,TRBV27,NA,TRBJ2-1,CASRAGVSYNEQFF,TGTGCCTCCAGAGCAGGGGTCTCCTACAATGAGCAGTTCTTC
NA,TRBV30,NA,TRBJ2-7,CAWRPPSRGPTYEQYF,TGTGCCTGGAGACCGCCCTCGCGGGGGCCAACCTACGAGCAGTACTTC
NA,TRBV19,NA,TRBJ1-3,CASRNEAVYAGNTIYF,TGTGCCAGTAGAAATGAGGCAGTCTACGCTGGAAACACCATATATTTT
NA,TRBV5-1,TRBD1,TRBJ1-5,CASSLTAGGTQPQHF,TGCGCCAGCAGCTTGACCGCAGGGGGTACTCAGCCCCAGCATTTT
NA,TRBV12-5,TRBD2,TRBJ2-2,CASGPPGLAPVSSPGELFF,TGTGCTAGTGGTCCCCCGGGACTAGCGCCAGTCTCCTCACCCGGGGAGCTGTTTTTT
NA,TRBV6-5,TRBD1,TRBJ1-2,CASSLQGANGYTF,TGTGCCAGCAGTTTACAGGGGGCAAATGGCTACACCTTC
NA,TRBV5-6,TRBD2,TRBJ2-7,CASSSRRAGGPGEQYF,TGTGCCAGCAGCTCACGCCGAGCGGGAGGGCCGGGGGAGCAGTACTTC
NA,TRBV10-3,TRBD1,TRBJ1-1,CAIRSSQGAQDTEAFF,TGTGCCATCAGGAGTTCACAGGGGGCGCAGGACACTGAAGCTTTCTTT
NA,TRBV6-5,NA,TRBJ2-5,CASSLQGQETQYF,TGTGCCAGCAGTCTTCAGGGACAAGAGACCCAGTACTTC
NA,TRBV23-1,NA,TRBJ2-3,CASSQSMFGCHSSTDTQYF,TGCGCCAGCAGTCAATCGATGTTCGGGTGCCACTCTAGCACAGATACGCAGTATTTT
NA,TRBV6-5,TRBD1,TRBJ1-2,CASSRQGANYGYTF,TGTGCCAGCAGCCGACAGGGGGCGAACTATGGCTACACCTTC
NA,TRBV6-5,TRBD1,TRBJ1-2,CASSAGTGGYWCTF,TGTGCCAGCAGCGCCGGGACAGGGGGCTATTGGTGCACCTTC
NA,TRBV5-6,NA,TRBJ2-1,CASSLGWPPGEQFF,TGTGCCAGCAGCTTGGGGTGGCCCCCAGGCGAGCAGTTCTTC
NA,TRBV7-9,TRBD2,TRBJ2-2,CASSLGRGDTGELFF,TGTGCCAGCAGCTTAGGTCGGGGGGACACCGGGGAGCTGTTTTTT
NA,TRBV5-8,TRBD1,TRBJ2-5,CASSLGDREGETQYF,TGTGCCAGCAGCTTGGGGGACAGGGAAGGAGAGACCCAGTACTTC
NA,TRBV21-1,NA,TRBJ1-5,CASSKSPGSTVGHQPQHF,TGTGCCAGCAGCAAGTCTCCCGGGTCGACTGTGGGGCATCAGCCCCAGCATTTT
NA,TRBV5-1,TRBD2,TRBJ2-5,CASSLGGGGKQETQYF,TGCGCCAGCAGCTTGGGCGGCGGGGGAAAACAAGAGACCCAGTACTTC
NA,TRBV27,NA,TRBJ2-1,CASSSDRGDNEQFF,TGTGCCAGCAGTTCGGACAGAGGGGACAATGAGCAGTTCTTC
NA,TRBV24-1,TRBD1,TRBJ2-2,CATSGGQGATGELFF,TGTGCCACCAGTGGGGGACAGGGGGCCACCGGGGAGCTGTTTTTT